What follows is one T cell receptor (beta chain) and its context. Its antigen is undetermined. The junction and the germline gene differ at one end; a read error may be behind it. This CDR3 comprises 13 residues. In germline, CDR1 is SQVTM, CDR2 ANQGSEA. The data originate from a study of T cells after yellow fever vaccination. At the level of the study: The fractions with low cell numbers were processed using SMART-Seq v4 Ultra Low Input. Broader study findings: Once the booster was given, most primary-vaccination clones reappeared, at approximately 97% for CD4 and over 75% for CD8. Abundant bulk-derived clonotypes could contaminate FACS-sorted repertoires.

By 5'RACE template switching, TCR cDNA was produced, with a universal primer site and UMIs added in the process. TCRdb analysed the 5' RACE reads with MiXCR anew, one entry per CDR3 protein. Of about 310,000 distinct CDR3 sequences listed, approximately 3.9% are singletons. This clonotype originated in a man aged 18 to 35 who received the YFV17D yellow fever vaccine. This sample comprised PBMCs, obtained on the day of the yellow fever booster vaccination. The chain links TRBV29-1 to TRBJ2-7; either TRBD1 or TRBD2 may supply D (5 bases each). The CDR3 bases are TGCAGCGTTAGTCAGGGTGGGACCTACGAGCAGTACTTT. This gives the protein CSVSQGGTYEQYF.